A selection of T cell receptor beta chains follows, all from one sample in a study of graft-versus-host responses after intestinal transplantation. TCRdb keeps only in-frame clones here, not all; method: immunoSEQ multiplex PCR. Of around 90,000 clones listed, over 80% are singletons. These receptors have no known antigen. The input for sequencing was unstimulated CD8+ T cells sorted from spleen or lymph node cells, taken before intestinal transplant. The receptors derive from a human donor who received an intestinal transplant. Each CDR3 is given with its conserved first and last residue. D genes are given only for firm matches. Part of the rows lack a size; the others show once, few, many or a class for expanded clones.

TRBV2,TRBJ1-6,TRBD1,-,CASSPDRGSSYNSPLHF,TGTGCCAGCAGTCCCGACAGGGGCAGCTCCTATAATTCACCCCTCCACTTT
TRBV19,TRBJ2-7,-,-,CASSMEVGASEQYF,TGTGCCAGTAGTATGGAGGTTGGAGCGAGCGAGCAGTACTTC
TRBV19,TRBJ1-1,TRBD1,-,CASRLTPDRMNTEAFF,TGTGCCAGTAGACTTACGCCGGACAGGATGAACACTGAAGCTTTCTTT
TRBV29-1,TRBJ2-7,TRBD1,-,CSVGTGYEQYF,TGCAGCGTAGGGACAGGCTACGAGCAGTACTTC
TRBV7-8,TRBJ2-1,-,-,CASSLVPGNEQFF,TGTGCCAGCAGCTTAGTTCCAGGAAATGAGCAGTTCTTC
TRBV19,TRBJ1-1,-,-,CASSIVGSSMNTEAFF,TGTGCCAGTAGTATAGTGGGGAGTAGCATGAACACTGAAGCTTTCTTT
TRBV7-3,TRBJ2-5,TRBD1,few,CASSLVGTGVTETQYF,TGTGCCAGCAGCTTAGTTGGGACAGGGGTTACAGAGACCCAGTACTTC
TRBV4-3,TRBJ1-4,-,-,CASSQEAAGANEKLFF,TGCGCCAGCAGCCAAGAGGCGGCAGGGGCTAATGAAAAACTGTTTTTT
TRBV15,TRBJ2-7,TRBD1,-,CATSNDRGPSEQYF,TGTGCCACCAGCAACGACAGGGGGCCCAGCGAGCAGTACTTC
TRBV5-1,TRBJ2-7,TRBD1,-,CASSLNPGQTYEQYF,TGCGCCAGCAGCTTGAATCCGGGACAGACTTACGAGCAGTACTTC
TRBV10-2,TRBJ1-4,-,-,CASSESTGGNEKLFF,TGCGCCAGCAGTGAGTCGACGGGTGGGAATGAAAAACTGTTTTTT
TRBV5-1,TRBJ1-1,TRBD1,once,CASSLDGPGGSPEAFF,TGCGCCAGCAGCTTGGACGGTCCAGGGGGCTCCCCTGAAGCTTTCTTT
TRBV9,TRBJ2-7,TRBD1,-,CASSVYDRADYEQYF,TGTGCCAGCAGCGTATATGACAGGGCGGACTACGAGCAGTACTTC
TRBV11-2,TRBJ2-1,-,-,CASSLVAGSPRDHEQFF,TGTGCCAGCAGCTTAGTGGCAGGGTCGCCGCGGGACCATGAGCAGTTCTTC
TRBV7-9,TRBJ2-3,TRBD2,once,CASSLGWGRETDTQYF,TGTGCCAGCAGCCTCGGGTGGGGGAGGGAGACAGATACGCAGTATTTT
TRBV30,TRBJ2-1,TRBD2,-,CAWTPGLAFHEQFF,TGTGCCTGGACCCCGGGACTAGCGTTCCATGAGCAGTTCTTC
TRBV7-2,TRBJ2-3,TRBD1,-,CASSLVRQGAKDTQYF,TGTGCCAGCAGCTTAGTCCGGCAGGGGGCGAAAGATACGCAGTATTTT
TRBV19,TRBJ1-1,TRBD1,-,CASSWTGGNTEAFF,TGTGCCAGTAGTTGGACAGGGGGGAACACTGAAGCTTTCTTT
TRBV27,TRBJ2-1,-,-,CASSYQGNNEQFF,TGTGCCAGCAGTTACCAGGGTAACAATGAGCAGTTCTTC
TRBV4-1,TRBJ2-7,-,-,CASSQPSGAGQYF,TGCGCCAGCAGCCAACCGTCGGGAGCAGGGCAGTACTTC
TRBV19,TRBJ1-1,-,-,CASSIGAPRTEAFF,TGTGCCAGTAGTATAGGCGCCCCCCGGACTGAAGCTTTCTTT
TRBV6-5,TRBJ1-1,-,few,CASRLPQGGEAFF,TGTGCCAGCAGGCTCCCCCAGGGAGGTGAAGCTTTCTTT
TRBV9,TRBJ2-1,TRBD2,-,CASSPITGLADNEQFF,TGTGCCAGCAGCCCGATCACGGGACTAGCGGACAATGAGCAGTTCTTC
TRBV4-3,TRBJ2-1,TRBD2,-,CASSQDAAGGYNEQFF,TGCGCCAGCAGCCAAGATGCAGCGGGGGGCTACAATGAGCAGTTCTTC
TRBV6-5,TRBJ2-5,TRBD1,-,CASSQDRGETQYF,TGTGCCAGCAGTCAAGACAGGGGAGAGACCCAGTACTTC